Presented here are 20 T cell receptor beta chains from one specimen sequenced in a study of blood T cell repertoires in COVID-19. Profiling relied on immunoSEQ multiplex PCR, and the TCRdb table lists in-frame clones only, not all of them. The sample yields about 300,000 clones, roughly 89% seen once. The sample was PBMCs or T cells enriched from blood (not recorded which). These TCRs come from a woman between 18 and 29 years old with acute COVID-19.

The gene calls are TRBV4-2 and TRBJ2-7; tentative D call: TRBD2 (6 bases). The germline V gene encodes CDR1 LGHNA and CDR2 YNFKEQ. V was trimmed by 0 bases and J by 0 bases, leaving 9 bases between them. CDR3 size: 15 residues. The CDR3: CASSQERGSSYEQYF. The CDR3 nucleotides read TGTGCCAGCAGCCAAGAACGGGGGAGCTCCTACGAGCAGTACTTC.

The CDR3 region has the DNA TGTGCCAGCAGCCAAGATACGGCTAGCGGGAGGGTTGGGGTAGAGACCCAGTACTTC. Translating gives CASSQDTASGRVGVETQYF. This chain connects TRBV4-2 to TRBJ2-5; 12 bases map to TRBD2. Germline V gives CDR1 LGHNA, CDR2 YNFKEQ. The CDR3 has 19 residues. V was pared by 0 bases and J by 4 bases, with 12 bases of the junction left unmatched.

The gene calls are TRBV12-3 or TRBV12-4 and TRBJ1-2; D gene ambiguous. The CDR3 consists of 13 residues. Trimming removed 2 bases from V and 8 bases from J, with 12 bases in between. CDR3 DNA sequence: TGTGCCAGCAGTTTAAAGGCCTCGGGGGGCTACACCTTC. Its translation is CASSLKASGGYTF.

The rearrangement uses TRBV7-1 and TRBJ2-1; 8 bases agree with TRBD1. TRBV7-1 is marked as an open reading frame, function uncertain. This CDR3 contains 24 residues. V shed 3 bases, J shed 5 bases, and the junction held 33 bases outside the gene matches. CDR3 protein: CASSSPNPRARTGSGPTRHNEQFF. CDR3 DNA: TGTGCCAGCAGCTCTCCAAACCCCCGTGCCCGGACAGGGTCAGGACCCACGAGGCACAATGAGCAGTTCTTC.

The chain couples TRBV27 to TRBJ1-4, with D possibly being TRBD1 (5 bases). V was clipped by 7 bases and J by 7 bases, with 16 bases between them. The length of the CDR3 is 14 residues. The germline gives CDR1 MNHEY, CDR2 SMNVEV (reference sequence). CDR3 in DNA: TGTGCCAGCAAGTTCTTGGGGCAGGGTGAAAAACTGTTTTTT. Amino acid sequence: CASKFLGQGEKLFF.

The V call is TRBV10-1, the J call TRBJ1-1; 7 nucleotides match TRBD1. The CDR3 is 13 residues long. Germline CDR1 and CDR2: WNHNN and SYGVQD (reference sequence). V lost 7 bases and J lost 1; bases outside the gene matches: 3. The CDR3 DNA is TGCGCCAGCATGGGGACAGCGAACACTGAAGCTTTCTTT. Translation gives CASMGTANTEAFF.

The rearrangement uses TRBV11-2 and TRBJ2-7, with D maybe TRBD2 (6 bases). This CDR3 has 13 amino acids. The germline V gene encodes CDR1 SGHAT and CDR2 FQNNGV. The V end was cut by 5 bases, the J end by 9 bases, with 17 bases between. CDR3 bases: TGTGCCAGCAGCCTAGTTACGTTGGGGGGGCAGTACTTC. This translates into CASSLVTLGGQYF.

The chain links TRBV6-1 to TRBJ2-5, with a possible D match to TRBD1 (6 bases). The germline gives CDR1 MNHNS, CDR2 SASEGT. The CDR3 covers 14 residues. V lost 2 bases and J 7 bases, leaving 14 bases between the germline ends. As DNA, the CDR3 is TGTGCCAGCAGTGAACGCGAGCAAGGGGGGACCCAGTACTTC. It yields the protein CASSEREQGGTQYF.

The J gene is TRBJ2-6, the V gene TRBV28; D call uncertain. Trimming cost V 3 bases and J 1 base, with 13 bases left between them. Germline-derived CDR1 and CDR2 are MDHEN and SYDVKM. The CDR3 is 17 residues long. The CDR3 reads CASSLGAGESGANVLTF. The CDR3, as DNA: TGTGCCAGCAGTTTGGGCGCAGGTGAATCTGGGGCCAACGTCCTGACTTTC.

The chain has TRBV5-1 and TRBJ1-4, with 8 bases aligning to TRBD1. Germline CDR1 reads SGHRS; CDR2 reads YFSETQ. This CDR3 region has 13 residues. V lost 4 bases, J lost 8 bases, and 4 bases stayed unmatched. CDR3 residues: CASSAGDREKLFF. Written as DNA, the CDR3 is TGCGCCAGCAGCGCCGGGGACAGGGAAAAACTGTTTTTT.

J is TRBJ1-4 and V is TRBV30; a possible D gene is TRBD1 (6 bases). V was trimmed by 0 bases and J by 8 bases, leaving 13 bases between them. This CDR3 is built from 14 residues. Germline loops: CDR1 GTSNPN, CDR2 SVGIG (reference sequence). CDR3 nucleotides: TGTGCCTGGAGTGTACAGGGTCGGGGCGAAAAACTGTTTTTT. Amino acids: CAWSVQGRGEKLFF. Supplemented by reference TRBV30 and TRBJ1-4, the full variable domain reads SQTIHQWPATLVQPVGSPLSLECTVEGTSNPNLYWYRQAAGRGLQLLFYSVGIGQISSEVPQNLSASRPQDRQFILSSKKLLLSDSGFYLCAWSVQGRGEKLFFGSGTQLSVL.

J is TRBJ1-1 and V is TRBV28; no clear D. Trimming stripped 5 bases from V and 3 bases from J, with 7 bases between. Germline lookup yields CDR1 MDHEN and CDR2 SYDVKM. The CDR3 is 12 residues long. DNA of the CDR3: TGTGCCAGCAGTGCCGGGGACACTGAAGCTTTCTTT. It codes for CASSAGDTEAFF.

J is TRBJ1-6 and V is TRBV9; 8 bases are a match to TRBD1. The CDR3 covers 18 residues. Trimming took 0 bases from V and 2 from J; bases not matched to a gene: 7. The germline V gene has CDR1 SGDLS and CDR2 YYNGEE. The CDR3 bases are TGTGCCAGCAGCGTAGAGGGGCAGGGGGCGACCTATAATTCACCCCTCCACTTT. Protein sequence: CASSVEGQGATYNSPLHF.

The chain couples TRBV7-9 to TRBJ2-2; TRBD1 aligns across 8 bases. CDR1 and CDR2 from the germline V gene are SEHNR and FQNEAQ (reference sequence). V was clipped by 6 bases and J by 5 bases; unmatched bases: 5. The CDR3 is made up of 14 amino acids. The CDR3 DNA reads as TGTGCCAGCAGGCCAGGGGGCGCTACCGGGGAGCTGTTTTTT. Protein: CASRPGGATGELFF.

The chain uses TRBV7-2 and TRBJ2-5; possibly TRBD2 for D (5 bases). The CDR3 loop spans 14 amino acids. With 3 bases removed from V and 4 bases from J, the gap between germline ends came to 12 bases. In germline, CDR1 is SGHTA, CDR2 FQGNSA. CDR3 coding DNA: TGTGCCAGCAGCTTTGTGGCCGCGGGAGAGACCCAGTACTTC. As protein: CASSFVAAGETQYF. Supplemented by reference TRBV7-2 and TRBJ2-5, the full variable domain reads GAGVSQSPSNKVTEKGKDVELRCDPISGHTALYWYRQSLGQGLEFLIYFQGNSAPDKSGLPSDRFSAERTGGSVSTLTIQRTQQEDSAVYLCASSFVAAGETQYFGPGTRLLVL.

Here the CDR3 DNA reads TGTGCCAGCAGCCCTACTAGCGGGAGAAACAATGAGCAGTTCTTC. The encoded protein is CASSPTSGRNNEQFF. The genes are TRBV9 and TRBJ2-1, with 11 positions matching TRBD2. The V gene end was trimmed by 4 bases and the J gene end by 5 bases; junction bases not matched to a gene: 5. Germline CDR1 is SGDLS and CDR2 is YYNGEE. CDR3 length equals 15 residues.

The chain has TRBV9 and TRBJ2-7; D possibly corresponds to TRBD1 (6 bases). Germline CDR1 SGDLS, CDR2 YYNGEE. The germline V and J ends were trimmed by 3 bases and 6 bases, with 13 bases remaining between them. The CDR3 sequence is 13 residues long. The CDR3, as DNA: TGTGCCAGCAGCGCCGAACCAGGGGCCGAGCAGTACTTC. Translation: CASSAEPGAEQYF.

The V call is TRBV2, the J call TRBJ1-1; D remains ambiguous. Trimming removed 8 bases at V and 2 bases at J, with 12 bases between. Germline-derived CDR1 and CDR2 are SNHLY and FYNNEI. This CDR3 region has 13 residues. CDR3 protein: CASLNQRNTEAFF. The CDR3 nucleotides are TGTGCCAGCTTAAACCAGCGAAACACTGAAGCTTTCTTT. The full variable domain, rest sourced from reference TRBV2 and TRBJ1-1, is EPEVTQTPSHQVTQMGQEVILRCVPISNHLYFYWYRQILGQKVEFLVSFYNNEISEKSEIFDDQFSVERPDGSNFTLKIRSTKLEDSAMYFCASLNQRNTEAFFGQGTRLTVV.

The chain has TRBV6-1 and TRBJ1-1; TRBD1 might be the D (5 bases). The germline CDR1 and CDR2 sequences are MNHNS and SASEGT. Between the trimmed V and J ends, which lost 2 bases and 0 bases, there was a span of 22 bases. This CDR3 spans 19 amino acids. CDR3 coding DNA: TGTGCCAGCAGTGAACTTTTTGGTCGGGCAGGGATGGTGAACACTGAAGCTTTCTTT. It is translated as CASSELFGRAGMVNTEAFF.

CDR3 sequence (DNA): TGTGCCAGCAGTTTATGGGCAGGGGAGAGCTACACCTTC. It translates to CASSLWAGESYTF. The gene calls are TRBV27 and TRBJ1-2, with D tentatively TRBD1 (6 bases). Per the germline V gene, CDR1 is MNHEY and CDR2 is SMNVEV (reference sequence). CDR3 size: 13 residues. V gave up 1 base and J gave up 9 bases, with 12 bases separating them.